This T cell receptor (beta chain) comes out of a study of memory CD4+ T cells and cytomegalovirus serostatus (dated by TCRdb to between 2018 and 2021). Study-level background: The cohort comprised some 35 healthy Belgian adults, 9 CMV seropositive and some 25 CMV seronegative. CD4+ memory TCRbeta repertoires of a Belgian cohort with known cytomegalovirus serostatus were sequenced in order to replicate a published TCR-based CMV serostatus classifier. Overall study outcomes, separate from this receptor: A median bootstrapped AUC of around 0.95 with a 95% CI of 0.76-1.00 was achieved on the Belgian cohort by the original-framework classifier. Only CD4+CD45RO+ memory cells were sequenced, unlike the original study, which covered naive and memory CD4+ and CD8+ populations. Results were interpreted as suggesting that the CMV-associated TCR signature is largely present in the CD4+ memory repertoire. Among the 150 to 200 previously reported CMV-associated TCRbeta sequences, 67 showed up in the CD4+ memory repertoires, with each one found in between one and five individuals. For CMV serostatus prediction, a median bootstrapped AUC of about 0.94 was reached with the original framework, and a median bootstrapped AUC of 0.91 was reached with a US-trained random forest.

A FACSAria II was used to sort memory CD4+ T cells, defined as single viable CD3+CD4+CD8-CD45RO+ cells. To determine CMV serostatus, a Roche Elecsys assay was used that detects serum IgG against CMV pp150, pp28, p38 and p52. Following thawing, total CD4+ T cells were enriched through positive selection using CD4 magnetic microbeads. Samples originated from another study that specifically interrogated the CD4+ T cell memory repertoire. Peripheral blood mononuclear cells were isolated and cryopreserved following standard operating procedures; serum was stored at -80 °C. The staining used CD3-PerCP (BW264/56), CD4-APC (RPA-T4), CD45RO-PE (UCHT1) and CD8-Pacific Orange (3B5) antibodies, and Sytox blue was used to exclude non-viable cells. The CDR3 has 15 amino acids, counting the end cysteine and phenylalanine. Only CDR3 DNA remains: 45 bases, in frame from the first base. From a lookup of the germline V gene, CDR1 and CDR2 are SGHDN and FVKESK. V drops 5 bases and J drops 3 bases, leaving 13 bases in between.

The Quick-DNA Microprep Kit was used to extract genomic DNA from the sorted cells. Amplification of TCRbeta DNA was done with the immunoSEQ hsTCRbeta kit, following the protocol from the manufacturer. TCRbeta libraries were sequenced on an Illumina MiSeq instrument. As for the original processing: Removing out-of-frame sequences left a few million distinct TCRbeta sequences, an average of around 67,000 per individual. Each individual was scored according to the count of 150 or so previously reported CMV-associated TCRbeta sequences and the total productive distinct TCRbeta count. A beta-binomial model was reimplemented in Python, and scikit-learn random forests with default parameters were trained on data from the US cohort. On the Belgian cohort, classifier performance was reported as the median AUC, along with percentile confidence intervals, across 10,000 bootstrap iterations. The source is immuneACCESS, and TCRdb retained only in-frame sequences with V and J called. Part of the clones is not carried over; for the studies checked, unresolved V genes explain less than half of this, and the remainder is unexplained. V and J calls and clone size are given by that table; D and trimming were obtained from the DNA. The sample data list about 56,000 clones, and about 80% of these were observed just once. Less than 0.5% of the sample belongs to the ten largest clones.

Remarks on this clone: Its antigen is still unknown. No base quality information exists; no much larger clone differs at one position.

The sequence was obtained from an adult in good health and CMV-seronegative. The sequenced sample consisted of memory CD4+ T cells from blood. Rearrangement joined TRBV14 to TRBJ1-4, with no confidently assigned D gene. The DNA sequence is TGTGCCAGCAGCATCGTTTCTGGGGCTAATGAAAAACTGTTTTTT. Translation gives CASSIVSGANEKLFF.